This passage covers 22 T cell receptor beta chains from one sample sequenced in a study of T cell changes during pregnancy in multiple sclerosis. The method was immunoSEQ multiplex PCR; TCRdb's version includes in-frame clones alone and lacks a portion of them. The sample contains 70,000 to 95,000 clones, over 80% of which appear only once. This sample comprised peripheral blood, obtained in the first trimester of pregnancy. The receptors derive from a female donor with multiple sclerosis, enrolled in a pregnancy study.

This chain uses TRBV6-6 with TRBJ2-1, with D tentatively TRBD1 (5 bases). Trimming removed 5 bases from V and 8 bases from J, with 22 bases in between. The CDR3 totals 16 residues. Per germline, CDR1 MNHNY and CDR2 SVGAGI (reference sequence). The CDR3 nucleotides read TGTGCCAGCAGTCCCGTCGCGCAAGGGGCCGCGGATGAGCAGTTCTTC. Translating it yields CASSPVAQGAADEQFF.

The chain is built from TRBV4-2 and TRBJ2-3, with 7 bases that match TRBD2. CDR3 size: 16 residues. Per the germline V gene, CDR1 is LGHNA and CDR2 is YNFKEQ. V lost 2 bases, J lost 0 bases, and 5 bases stayed unmatched. The chain's CDR3 is CASSQRTSDSTDTQYF. CDR3 DNA: TGTGCCAGCAGCCAAAGGACTAGTGATAGCACAGATACGCAGTATTTT.

The chain employs TRBV7-6 and TRBJ2-1; 9 nucleotides line up with TRBD2. The CDR3 consists of 19 residues. The V segment lost 3 bases and the J segment 6 bases; nucleotides outside the gene matches: 18. Germline CDR1 SGHVS, CDR2 FNYEAQ. The CDR3 region has the DNA TGTGCCAGCAGCTTCGGTTCTTTCACCGGGACTAGCTCACTCAATGAGCAGTTCTTC. It yields the protein CASSFGSFTGTSSLNEQFF.

J is TRBJ1-6 and V is TRBV2; D unresolved. The V end lost 1 base, the J end lost 0 bases, and 4 bases lay between the germline ends. Germline CDR1 reads SNHLY; CDR2 reads FYNNEI. This CDR3 region has 15 residues. The CDR3: CASSEGGSYNSPLHF. The CDR3 region has the DNA TGTGCCAGCAGTGAAGGAGGCTCCTATAATTCACCCCTCCACTTT.

The chain employs TRBV6-5 and TRBJ2-7; 7 nucleotides match TRBD1. CDR1 MNHEY and CDR2 SVGAGI come from the germline V gene. This CDR3 has 14 amino acids. Unmatched junction bases numbered 8, after V lost 6 bases and J lost 3 bases. CDR3 nucleotides: TGTGCCAGCAGCGGACAGGATCCCTACTACGAGCAGTACTTC. It is translated as CASSGQDPYYEQYF.

V usage is TRBV18 and J usage is TRBJ1-5; D gene ambiguous. In germline, CDR1 is KGHSH, CDR2 LQKENI. V gave up 2 bases and J gave up 6 bases, with 17 bases separating them. There are 16 residues in the CDR3. The chain's CDR3 is CASSPISSDFRQPQHF. In nucleotides, the CDR3 is TGTGCCAGCTCACCAATTAGTAGCGACTTTCGTCAGCCCCAGCATTTT. The whole variable domain, filled in from reference TRBV18 and TRBJ1-5, reads NAGVMQNPRHLVRRRGQEARLRCSPMKGHSHVYWYRQLPEEGLKFMVYLQKENIIDESGMPKERFSAEFPKEGPSILRIQQVVRGDSAAYFCASSPISSDFRQPQHFGDGTRLSIL.

V and J are TRBV19 and TRBJ1-5, with TRBD1 matching over 10 bases. The germline V gene has CDR1 LNHDA and CDR2 SQIVND (reference sequence). With 11 bases clipped from V and 0 bases from J, the junction kept 4 bases outside the gene matches. The CDR3 consists of 14 residues. The CDR3: CAGGTGDSNQPQHF. The CDR3 DNA is TGTGCCGGGGGGACAGGGGATAGCAATCAGCCCCAGCATTTT.

This rearrangement joins TRBV19 to TRBJ2-1; 7 bases are shared with TRBD2. Germline CDR1 LNHDA, CDR2 SQIVND (reference sequence). The CDR3 covers 14 residues. Germline trimming cut 6 bases from V and 3 bases from J; bases unmatched to any gene: 5. CDR3 sequence: CASSSGTIYNEQFF. The CDR3 nucleotides read TGTGCCAGTAGCTCCGGGACTATCTACAATGAGCAGTTCTTC. Using reference TRBV19 and TRBJ2-1 for the parts outside the CDR3, the full variable domain is DGGITQSPKYLFRKEGQNVTLSCEQNLNHDAMYWYRQDPGQGLRLIYYSQIVNDFQKGDIAEGYSVSREKKESFPLTVTSAQKNPTAFYLCASSSGTIYNEQFFGPGTRLTVL.

J is TRBJ1-1 and V is TRBV6-5; D is possibly TRBD1 (5 bases). V was clipped by 5 bases and J by 6 bases, with 16 bases between them. In germline, CDR1 is MNHEY, CDR2 SVGAGI. The CDR3 contains 14 residues. CDR3 protein: CASSKGAGIAEAFF. The CDR3 region has the DNA TGTGCCAGCAGTAAAGGGGCAGGGATCGCTGAAGCTTTCTTT.

The V call is TRBV11-2, the J call TRBJ2-2; 10 bases match TRBD1. Germline V gene sequence: CDR1 SGHAT, CDR2 FQNNGV. Losses at the gene ends were 0 bases for V and 8 bases for J; bases not matched to a gene: 9. CDR3 length equals 17 residues. CDR3 region: CASSLEGTGVDLGELFF. In nucleotides, the CDR3 is TGTGCCAGCAGCTTAGAGGGGACAGGGGTGGATTTGGGGGAGCTGTTTTTT.

This chain connects TRBV30 to TRBJ2-2; D gene uncertain. The CDR3 runs to 14 residues. V lost 5 bases and J 2 bases, leaving 12 bases between the germline ends. Germline CDR1 is GTSNPN and CDR2 is SVGIG (reference sequence). The CDR3 sequence is CAWVARVNTGELFF. The CDR3 bases are TGTGCCTGGGTGGCTCGGGTTAACACCGGGGAGCTGTTTTTT.

As for this clone: Germline is not matched at one junction end, which may reflect a read error. The chain recombines TRBV5-6 with TRBJ2-4, with D possibly TRBD2 on 5 matching bases. Germline assignment: CDR1 SGHDT and CDR2 YYEEEE. The CDR3 spans 14 residues. CDR3 sequence (DNA): TGTGCCAGCAGCTCCGGAGGAGCCGAAAACATTCAGTACTTC. Translation: CASSSGGAENIQYF.

This sequence joins TRBV5-4 and TRBJ1-4, with TRBD1 identical over 10 bases. The CDR3 length is 15 residues. Trimming removed 0 bases from V and 11 bases from J; junction bases left unmatched: 7. Germline V lookup: CDR1 SGHNT, CDR2 YYREEE (reference sequence). Here the CDR3 reads CASSLGGTGDVKLFF. The CDR3 coding sequence is TGTGCCAGCAGCTTGGGTGGGACAGGGGATGTGAAACTGTTTTTT.

V gene TRBV27 combines with J gene TRBJ2-6, with unresolved D. V lost 6 bases and J 2 bases, leaving 11 bases between the germline ends. This CDR3 is built from 15 residues. The germline CDR1 and CDR2 sequences are MNHEY and SMNVEV (reference sequence). CDR3 amino acids: CASSLFPPGANVLTF. DNA for the CDR3: TGTGCCAGCAGCCTGTTCCCCCCTGGGGCCAACGTCCTGACTTTC.

The chain uses TRBV7-2 and TRBJ2-5; tentative D call: TRBD1 (6 bases). Trimming shortened V by 2 bases and J by 5 bases, and 6 bases separated the two germline ends. The CDR3 contains 12 residues. Germline V lookup: CDR1 SGHTA, CDR2 FQGNSA. The CDR3 loop reads CASSLRGETQYF. DNA of the CDR3: TGTGCCAGCAGCTTAAGGGGGGAGACCCAGTACTTC.

This rearrangement joins TRBV27 to TRBJ1-4; D unclear. CDR3 length: 15 residues. Trimming took off 3 bases at V and 2 bases at J, with 10 bases between the two ends. Per germline, CDR1 MNHEY and CDR2 SMNVEV (reference sequence). As DNA, the CDR3 is TGTGCCAGCAGTTTGGCGGGGTCGACTAATGAAAAACTGTTTTTT. Amino acid sequence: CASSLAGSTNEKLFF.

The V and J genes are TRBV2 and TRBJ2-5; 10 nucleotides match TRBD1. Germline V gene sequence: CDR1 SNHLY, CDR2 FYNNEI. V trimming: 6 bases; J trimming: 3 bases; junction bases outside the gene matches: 7. There are 15 residues in the CDR3. This CDR3 is CASRGDRGPEETQYF. The CDR3, as DNA: TGTGCCAGCAGAGGCGACAGGGGGCCTGAAGAGACCCAGTACTTC.

The chain links TRBV30 to TRBJ1-2, with D perhaps matching TRBD1 (5 bases). Germline assignment: CDR1 GTSNPN and CDR2 SVGIG (reference sequence). Trimming left V 0 bases short and J 9 bases short, with 11 bases between. This CDR3 is 12 amino acids long. The CDR3 loop is CAWSVAQGSYTF. CDR3 sequence (DNA): TGTGCCTGGAGTGTGGCGCAGGGAAGCTACACCTTC.

The chain has TRBV5-1 and TRBJ2-1; 10 bases are shared with TRBD1. Germline CDR1 SGHRS, CDR2 YFSETQ. The CDR3 totals 13 residues. Unmatched junction bases numbered 4, after V lost 5 bases and J lost 8 bases. CDR3 residues: CASRGTGADEQFF. CDR3 nucleotide sequence: TGCGCCAGCAGAGGGACAGGGGCCGATGAGCAGTTCTTC.

The chain is built from TRBV2 and TRBJ2-5, with 9 positions matching TRBD2. The V segment lost 6 bases and the J segment 4 bases; nucleotides outside the gene matches: 6. Per the germline V gene, CDR1 is SNHLY and CDR2 is FYNNEI. This CDR3 spans 14 amino acids. The CDR3 nucleotides read TGTGCCAGCAGGGATGGACTAGCGAGAGAGACCCAGTACTTC. This codes for CASRDGLARETQYF.

The chain recombines TRBV5-4 with TRBJ2-7; the match to TRBD2 covers 7 bases. This CDR3 is 17 amino acids long. Germline loops: CDR1 SGHNT, CDR2 YYREEE (reference sequence). With 0 bases clipped from V and 0 bases from J, the junction kept 9 bases outside the gene matches. The CDR3 spells CASSLGSGAASSYEQYF. Here the CDR3 DNA reads TGTGCCAGCAGCTTGGGAAGCGGGGCCGCTAGCTCCTACGAGCAGTACTTC.

J is TRBJ1-1 and V is TRBV6-5; 7 nucleotides match TRBD1. Germline lookup yields CDR1 MNHEY and CDR2 SVGAGI. V gave up 4 bases and J gave up 4 bases; unmatched junction bases: 6. The CDR3 loop spans 14 amino acids. DNA for the CDR3: TGTGCCAGCAGTTCCCGACAGGGTACCACTGAAGCTTTCTTT. Translated: CASSSRQGTTEAFF.